This is a list of T cell receptor beta chains from one sample in a study of shared clonotypes between healthy human individuals. The assay was immunoSEQ multiplex PCR, and TCRdb's table has in-frame clones only and misses some. The table records approximately 2.1 million clones, just over 90% of them present only once. The sequenced material came from naive CD4+ T cells from PBMCs. Every receptor here comes from a man between 18 and 35 years old in good health. Some clones in this sample may be carry-over from other donors' samples. CDR3s include the opening cysteine and the closing phenylalanine or tryptophan. Fields, in order: J gene, clone size, V gene, D gene, CDR3 DNA, CDR3 protein. A D gene is named only where the DNA matches it firmly. The size of a clone is reported for some rows only, either as once, few or many, or as a class for expanded clones.

TRBJ1-2 | NA | TRBV11-2 | NA | TGTGCCAGCAGCTTATCCCGCGGGGGGGCAGCTAACTATGGCTACACCTTC | CASSLSRGGAANYGYTF
TRBJ2-7 | NA | TRBV11-3 | NA | TGTGCCAGCAGCCCCGGGCAGGGGGGCTACGAGCAGTACTTC | CASSPGQGGYEQYF
TRBJ2-7 | NA | TRBV5-1 | TRBD1 | TGCGCCAGCAGCCAGGGACAGCCCCAATCCGAGCAGTACTTC | CASSQGQPQSEQYF
TRBJ2-5 | NA | TRBV5-4 | TRBD1 | TGTGCCAGCAGCTTGGCGACAGGGTCAGAGACCCAGTACTTC | CASSLATGSETQYF
TRBJ2-7 | NA | TRBV2 | NA | TGTGCCAGCAGTGAGGGAATGGTTGGGGGCTACGAGCAGTACTTC | CASSEGMVGGYEQYF
TRBJ1-1 | NA | TRBV2 | NA | TGTGCCAGCAGCGCGGACATTGCCTCGTCTGAAGCTTTCTTT | CASSADIASSEAFF
TRBJ1-1 | NA | TRBV11-3 | NA | TGTGCCAGCAGCGAGCGAGGGGGGAACACTGAAGCTTTCTTT | CASSERGGNTEAFF
TRBJ2-1 | NA | TRBV5-4 | NA | TGTGCCAGCAGCTTGGGGCTAGCCTCCTACAATGAGCAGTTCTTC | CASSLGLASYNEQFF
TRBJ1-3 | NA | TRBV27 | NA | TGTGCCAGCAGTTTATACGGTTCCTTGACTGGAAACACCATATATTTT | CASSLYGSLTGNTIYF
TRBJ2-3 | NA | TRBV5-4 | TRBD2 | TGTGCCAGCAGCTCAAAAAGCGGGAGGGGTTCGGATACGCAGTATTTT | CASSSKSGRGSDTQYF
TRBJ1-3 | NA | TRBV29-1 | NA | TGCAGCGCCCGCAGGAGGGTCGGAAACACCATATATTTT | CSARRRVGNTIYF
TRBJ1-3 | NA | TRBV6-6 | TRBD1 | TGTGCCAGCAGCCAGACAGGGCGGACTGGAAACACCATATATTTT | CASSQTGRTGNTIYF
TRBJ1-5 | NA | TRBV7-2 | TRBD1 | TGTGCCAGCAGCCCGAGGACAGGGAATCAGCCCCAGCATTTT | CASSPRTGNQPQHF
TRBJ1-2 | NA | TRBV6-4 | NA | NA | CASRGQVSYFCYGYTF
TRBJ1-3 | NA | TRBV28 | NA | TGTGCCAGCAGTTTGAATCAGTACTCTGGAAACACCATATATTTT | CASSLNQYSGNTIYF
TRBJ2-7 | NA | TRBV13 | NA | TGTGCCAGCAGCTACGCGGTTAGATGGGACAACTCCTACGAGCAGTACTTC | CASSYAVRWDNSYEQYF
TRBJ2-7 | NA | TRBV18 | NA | TGTGCCAGCTCACCAATCCAGAGCACCTACGAGCAGTACTTC | CASSPIQSTYEQYF
TRBJ1-1 | NA | TRBV12-2 | NA | TGTGCAAGTCGCTCCCTCCCCCAGGCGTACATGAACACTGAAGCTTTCTTT | CASRSLPQAYMNTEAFF
TRBJ1-1 | NA | TRBV6-1 | NA | TGTGCCAGCAGTGAATACGGGAGGGGTTGGTTTGGGACTGAAGCTTTCTTT | CASSEYGRGWFGTEAFF
TRBJ2-7 | NA | TRBV5-4 | NA | TGTGCCAGCAGCTTGGCCACGGGCTCCTACGAGCAGTACTTC | CASSLATGSYEQYF
TRBJ1-1 | NA | TRBV28 | NA | TGTGCCAGCAGAGCCGGGGGCTCGGTGGACACTGAAGCTTTCTTT | CASRAGGSVDTEAFF
TRBJ2-7 | NA | TRBV27 | NA | TGTGCCAGCAGTTTAGAAACTAGCGGAACAGGGGGGCAGTACTTC | CASSLETSGTGGQYF
TRBJ2-4 | NA | TRBV10-3 | NA | TGTGCCATCAGTGAGTCAGGAGGAAACATTCAGTACTTC | CAISESGGNIQYF
TRBJ1-1 | few | TRBV29-1 | NA | TGCAGCGCCTCGCGGCAGGGCACTGAAGCTTTCTTT | CSASRQGTEAFF
TRBJ1-5 | NA | TRBV5-1 | NA | TGCGCCAGCAGCTTGGATCCGGGGCGCGCACAGCCCCAGCATTTT | CASSLDPGRAQPQHF
TRBJ2-1 | NA | TRBV7-9 | TRBD2 | TGTGCCAGCAGCCCAGGAACTAGCGGGGTCTACAATGAGCAGTTCTTC | CASSPGTSGVYNEQFF
TRBJ2-4 | NA | TRBV28 | TRBD1 | TGTGCCAGCACTCCGGACAGGGGCAGAGCCAAAAACATTCAGTACTTC | CASTPDRGRAKNIQYF
TRBJ2-3 | NA | TRBV7-2 | NA | TGTGCCAGCAGCTTCCAAGATACGCAGTATTTT | CASSFQDTQYF
TRBJ1-3 | NA | TRBV6-1 | TRBD1 | TGTGCCAGCAGTGAACCTCGACAGGGGGGATCTGGAAACACCATATATTTT | CASSEPRQGGSGNTIYF
TRBJ1-1 | NA | TRBV11-2 | NA | TGTGCCAGCAGGGCGATAAGTGGCAGCCTGAACACTGAAGCTTTCTTT | CASRAISGSLNTEAFF
TRBJ1-2 | once | TRBV6-6 | NA | TGTGCCAGCAGTTACGGCACAGAGGGCTATGGCTACACCTTC | CASSYGTEGYGYTF
TRBJ2-7 | once | TRBV14 | TRBD2 | TGTGCCAGCAGCCAAGGGACTAGCGGGGTCCCCTACGAGCAGTACTTC | CASSQGTSGVPYEQYF
TRBJ2-7 | NA | TRBV13 | TRBD2 | TGTGCCAGCAGCTTGAGCAGCGGGACGGCCTACGAGCAGTACTTC | CASSLSSGTAYEQYF
TRBJ2-7 | NA | TRBV6-1 | NA | TGTGCCAGCAGTGAAGCGAGGAGGGCACGGCAGTACTTC | CASSEARRARQYF
TRBJ2-1 | NA | TRBV28 | NA | TGTGCCAGCAGTATAGACAGATACAATGAGCAGTTCTTC | CASSIDRYNEQFF
TRBJ2-1 | NA | TRBV5-4 | NA | TGTGCCAGCAGCTTGGTGGAGCGCAGCAATGAGCAGTTCTTC | CASSLVERSNEQFF